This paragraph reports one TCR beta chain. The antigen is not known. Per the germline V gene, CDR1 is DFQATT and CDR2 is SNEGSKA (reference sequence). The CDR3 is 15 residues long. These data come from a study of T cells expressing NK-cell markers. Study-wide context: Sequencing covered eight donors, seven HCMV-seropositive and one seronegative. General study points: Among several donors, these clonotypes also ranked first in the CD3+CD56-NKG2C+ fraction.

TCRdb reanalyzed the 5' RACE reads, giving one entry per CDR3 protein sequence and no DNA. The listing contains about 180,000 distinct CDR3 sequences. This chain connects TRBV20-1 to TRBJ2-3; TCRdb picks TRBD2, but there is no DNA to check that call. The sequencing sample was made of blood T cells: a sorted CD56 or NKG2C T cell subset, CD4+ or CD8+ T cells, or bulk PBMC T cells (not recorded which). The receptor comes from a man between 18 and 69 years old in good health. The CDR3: CSASPRDLAADTQYF.